The entry below gives a single T cell receptor beta chain sequence along with its context. Trimming removed 3 bases at V and 2 bases at J, with 14 bases between. CDR3 length equals 15 residues. Germline CDR1 SEHNR, CDR2 FQNEAQ (reference sequence). The data are from a study of T cell changes during pregnancy in multiple sclerosis. TCRdb's copy holds only in-frame clones and misses some; the assay was immunoSEQ multiplex PCR. The sample holds nearly 110,000 clones, roughly 89% seen once. The sequences come from peripheral blood, collected before pregnancy. This TCR came from a female donor with multiple sclerosis, enrolled in a pregnancy study. The rearrangement joins TRBV7-9 to TRBJ2-7, with D possibly matching TRBD2 (6 bases). Here the CDR3 reads CASSLNSGGTYEQYF. The CDR3 DNA sequence: TGTGCCAGCAGCTTGAATAGCGGCGGAACCTACGAGCAGTACTTC.